A selection of T cell receptor beta chains follows, all from one sample in a study of blood T cell repertoires in COVID-19. Data came from immunoSEQ multiplex PCR; TCRdb stores just in-frame clones and leaves some out. The table has roughly 130,000 clones, about 80% seen once. Sequenced sample: peripheral blood. The receptors come from a woman aged 45-59 years with acute or convalescent COVID-19. The CDR3 runs from the conserved cysteine through the conserved F or W. Each record gives: V gene, D gene, clone size, J gene, CDR3 protein, CDR3 DNA. D genes are given only for firm matches. The size entry is marked missing in some rows and otherwise reads once, few, many or a size class.

TRBV7-8	TRBD2	NA	TRBJ2-7	CASSLASGGPAEQYF	TGTGCCAGCAGCTTAGCCAGCGGGGGGCCGGCCGAGCAGTACTTC
TRBV5-1	TRBD2	NA	TRBJ2-2	CASSLATLAGNTGELFF	TGCGCCAGCAGCTTGGCCACTCTAGCGGGGAACACCGGGGAGCTGTTTTTT
TRBV30	TRBD1	NA	TRBJ2-7	CAWSVLGTGGRREQYF	TGTGCCTGGAGTGTACTAGGGACAGGGGGCCGTCGGGAGCAGTACTTC
TRBV11-2	TRBD1	NA	TRBJ2-5	CASSFWSLGQGLRQETQYF	TGTGCCAGCAGCTTCTGGTCCCTAGGACAGGGGCTAAGGCAAGAGACCCAGTACTTC
TRBV5-1	TRBD1	NA	TRBJ1-4	CASQSRDREKLFF	TGCGCCAGCCAAAGCCGGGACAGGGAAAAACTGTTTTTT
TRBV9	NA	NA	TRBJ2-7	CASSALARVSSYEQYF	TGTGCCAGCAGCGCCTTAGCGAGGGTCAGCTCCTACGAGCAGTACTTC
TRBV19	TRBD1	many	TRBJ1-1	CASTTTDRGLNTEAFF	TGTGCCAGTACCACGACCGACAGGGGCTTGAACACTGAAGCTTTCTTT
TRBV4-1	TRBD2	NA	TRBJ2-4	CASSQEASGGAVKNIQYF	TGCGCCAGCAGCCAAGAAGCTAGCGGGGGGGCGGTCAAAAACATTCAGTACTTC
TRBV30	NA	NA	TRBJ1-4	CASRGSDEKLFF	TGTGCCTCCAGGGGTTCCGATGAAAAACTGTTTTTT
TRBV5-4	NA	NA	TRBJ1-3	CASSLELGQPLSGNTIYF	TGTGCCAGCAGCTTGGAGCTTGGACAGCCTCTCTCTGGAAACACCATATATTTT
TRBV7-9	NA	NA	TRBJ1-2	CASSEGHIYGYTF	TGTGCCAGCAGCGAGGGACACATCTATGGCTACACCTTC
TRBV7-9	TRBD1	NA	TRBJ1-1	CASSLPGQQVEAFF	TGTGCCAGCAGCTTACCGGGACAGCAAGTTGAAGCTTTCTTT
TRBV19	TRBD1	NA	TRBJ1-6	CASSRSGTGDGSPLHF	TGTGCCAGTAGTCGATCTGGGACAGGGGACGGTTCACCCCTCCACTTT
TRBV18	NA	NA	TRBJ1-1	CASSRRGTEAFF	TGTGCCAGCTCCCGCAGGGGCACTGAAGCTTTCTTT
TRBV28	TRBD1	NA	TRBJ1-5	CASRPQGAGNQPQHF	TGTGCCAGCAGACCCCAGGGGGCCGGCAATCAGCCCCAGCATTTT
TRBV21-1	NA	NA	TRBJ2-1	CASRGKQGKYNEQFF	TGTGCCAGTAGAGGTAAACAGGGTAAGTACAATGAGCAGTTCTTC
TRBV5-4	NA	NA	TRBJ2-1	CASSFRQAIHEQFF	TGTGCCAGCAGCTTTCGACAGGCTATCCATGAGCAGTTCTTC
TRBV24-1	NA	once	TRBJ1-5	CATSDQISNQPQHF	TGTGCCACCAGTGATCAAATTAGCAATCAGCCCCAGCATTTT
TRBV12-3/TRBV12-4	NA	NA	TRBJ1-1	CASSSLRVEAFF	TGTGCCAGCAGTTCGCTTCGCGTTGAAGCTTTCTTT
TRBV29-1	NA	NA	TRBJ2-1	CSVEYPSGEQFF	TGCAGCGTTGAATACCCCTCGGGGGAGCAGTTCTTC
TRBV29-1	TRBD1	NA	TRBJ2-2	CSVEDRTGGHGELFF	TGCAGCGTTGAAGATCGGACAGGGGGCCACGGGGAGCTGTTTTTT
TRBV19	NA	NA	TRBJ1-5	CASIDAGSNQPQHF	TGTGCCAGTATTGACGCGGGGAGCAATCAGCCCCAGCATTTT
TRBV5-1	TRBD1	NA	TRBJ1-1	CASSGQATMNTEAFF	TGCGCCAGCAGTGGACAGGCGACTATGAACACTGAAGCTTTCTTT
TRBV3-1/TRBV3-2	NA	few	TRBJ1-3	CASSQRQLSSSGNTIYF	TGTGCCAGCAGCCAAAGACAGCTCTCCTCCTCTGGAAACACCATATATTTT
TRBV12-3/TRBV12-4	NA	NA	TRBJ2-4	CASSQTKNIQYF	TGTGCCAGCAGCCAAACAAAAAACATTCAGTACTTC
TRBV28	TRBD1	NA	TRBJ1-5	CASSLGTGGMSNQPQHF	TGTGCCAGCAGCCTCGGGACAGGGGGCATGAGCAATCAGCCCCAGCATTTT
TRBV6-6	NA	NA	TRBJ1-1	CASTITRGGNTEAFF	TGTGCCAGCACGATTACCCGGGGGGGGAACACTGAAGCTTTCTTT
TRBV5-4	NA	NA	TRBJ1-2	CASSLTAIQLGYTF	TGTGCCAGCAGCTTAACCGCTATACAGTTGGGCTACACCTTC
TRBV5-1	TRBD1	NA	TRBJ2-3	CASSPDRGKWDTQYF	TGCGCCAGCAGCCCGGACAGGGGAAAGTGGGATACGCAGTATTTT
TRBV3-1/TRBV3-2	TRBD2	once	TRBJ2-1	CASSHRGGTSYNEQFF	TGTGCCAGCAGCCATAGGGGAGGGACCTCCTACAATGAGCAGTTCTTC
TRBV18	NA	NA	TRBJ2-5	CASSPRQPGSQETQYF	TGTGCCAGCTCACCACGACAGCCCGGATCCCAAGAGACCCAGTACTTC
TRBV6-5	TRBD2	NA	TRBJ2-1	CASSYSGTSGYNEQFF	TGTGCCAGCAGTTACTCCGGGACTAGCGGATACAATGAGCAGTTCTTC
TRBV6-1	NA	NA	TRBJ1-4	CASSDVMGEKLFF	TGTGCCAGCAGTGATGTGATGGGCGAAAAACTGTTTTTT
TRBV11-2	TRBD1	few	TRBJ1-1	CASSPDRGEAFF	TGTGCCAGCAGCCCCGACAGGGGTGAAGCTTTCTTT
TRBV9	NA	NA	TRBJ1-3	CASSVAGQENTIYF	TGTGCCAGCAGCGTAGCAGGTCAGGAAAACACCATATATTTT
TRBV21-1	NA	few	TRBJ2-6	CASSKGGTADSRTGANVLTF	TGTGCCAGCAGCAAGGGAGGGACCGCCGACTCACGGACTGGGGCCAACGTCCTGACTTTC
TRBV3-1/TRBV3-2	TRBD2	NA	TRBJ2-1	CASSQTGTSGHEQFF	TGTGCCAGCAGCCAAACCGGGACTAGTGGACATGAGCAGTTCTTC
TRBV14	NA	few	TRBJ1-3	CASSQMGNRGNTIYF	TGTGCCAGCAGCCAAATGGGCAACAGGGGAAACACCATATATTTT
TRBV7-8	TRBD2	NA	TRBJ2-2	CASSTKTSGGPRLNTGELFF	TGTGCCAGCAGCACCAAGACTAGCGGGGGGCCACGATTAAACACCGGGGAGCTGTTTTTT
TRBV27	NA	NA	TRBJ1-2	CASSFRGAPDYGYTF	TGTGCCAGCAGTTTTCGGGGGGCTCCTGACTATGGCTACACCTTC
TRBV12-5	NA	NA	TRBJ1-5	CASADVVSGGFQHF	TGTGCTAGTGCCGACGTTGTAAGTGGGGGGTTCCAGCATTTT
TRBV5-5	NA	NA	TRBJ1-3	CASSLAHQEGNTIYF	TGTGCCAGCAGCTTGGCCCATCAGGAAGGAAACACCATATATTTT
TRBV27	TRBD1	NA	TRBJ2-1	CASSLFGTGANEQFF	TGTGCCAGCAGTTTATTTGGGACAGGGGCTAATGAGCAGTTCTTC